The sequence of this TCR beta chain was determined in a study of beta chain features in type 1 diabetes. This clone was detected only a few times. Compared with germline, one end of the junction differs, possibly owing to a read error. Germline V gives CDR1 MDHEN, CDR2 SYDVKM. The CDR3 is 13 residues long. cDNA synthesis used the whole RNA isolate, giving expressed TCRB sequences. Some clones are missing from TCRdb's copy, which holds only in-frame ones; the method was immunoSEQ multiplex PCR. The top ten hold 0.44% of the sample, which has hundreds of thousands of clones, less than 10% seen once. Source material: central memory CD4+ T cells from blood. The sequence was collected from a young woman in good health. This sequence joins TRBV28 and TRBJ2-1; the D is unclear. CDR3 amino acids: CASSLSHYNEQFF. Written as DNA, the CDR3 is TGTGCCAGCAGCTTATCCCACTACAATGAGCAGTTCTTC.